This T cell receptor (beta chain) was sequenced in a study of human T cells and chemical hapten exposure (dated by TCRdb to about 2021). In the study overall: For sensitization, 2% DPC in acetone was applied to a 2 cm by 2 cm area of upper inner arm skin. Patient blood was sampled pre-sensitization (week 0) and at 2, 6 and about 24 weeks after DPC sensitization. Libraries were pooled for sequencing, and variation in per-sample TCR yields was attributed mainly to small differences in library volumes within the pool. Alopecia areata with under or over 50% scalp involvement, alopecia totalis and alopecia universalis were represented in the patient cohort, which was mostly female. Patch testing was performed on the upper back with Finn chambers containing 0.01% DPC, and the patch tests were scored after 6 days according to International Contact Dermatitis Research Group standards. The study tracked peripheral blood TCR repertoire changes in vivo during primary and secondary sensitization to the hapten diphenylcyclopropenone (DPC) in alopecia patients. For TCR sequencing, blood came from over 25 alopecia patients at anywhere from one to four time points (pre-sensitization, 2, 6 and 24 weeks). Patients additionally received weekly therapeutic DPC doses to the scalp throughout the roughly 25-week study period.

The library was produced with RACE. Sequenced on a NextSeq 500. Library preparation attached unique molecular identifiers to individual cDNA molecules for quantitative, reproducible TCR counting. For every blood RNA sample, sequencing covered both the TCR alpha and TCR beta chains. The paper's processing steps were these. A median of approximately 96,000 TCRs per sample was observed, with a range of roughly 23,224 to 750,000. The Decombinator software suite was used to annotate the V, J and CDR3 of the TCR reads. To make PS versus PT1 abundance plots, every sample was subsampled to the same number of TCRs (28,000). TCRs were defined as expanded if absent before sensitization and observed at least eight times at the 2-week time point. TCRdb handled the public reads itself, with Q25 trimming in fastp and clone calling in MiXCR, and kept productive beta chains. Records with the same CDR3 protein are collapsed into one entry carrying the most frequent genes and DNA. TCRdb's processing, not the authors', yielded these V and J calls. In this sample the table shows 250,000 or so distinct CDR3 sequences, 7.7% of which occur a single time. The top ten constitute more than 1% of the sample.

The investigation overall reported the following: Compared with pre-sensitization or healthy control sets, expanded TCRs formed significantly more large CDR3 similarity clusters, which is consistent with antigen-driven responses. A positive correlation was found between the number of PT1 expanded TCRs and patch test score, with significance reached at thresholds 8, 16 and 32 but not 4. The number of TCRs above 1 in 1000 frequency did not change with DPC sensitization; there was no evidence of global repertoire structure alterations. After repeated subsampling, the strength of the expansion versus patch-test correlation and the threshold at which it became significant changed. Alopecia, a presumed autoimmune disease, was present in all patients, so the immune response of the patients might differ from that of healthy individuals.

This clonotype was seen more than once but under ten times. Its antigen remains unidentified. The record has no base qualities; no much larger clone is one base away. The CDR3 covers 14 residues, taking in both the cysteine and the phenylalanine. Just the 42-base CDR3 DNA is kept, in frame starting at base 1. Trimming leaves V shorter by 1 base and J shorter by 10 bases, with the junction holding 6 bases beyond the gene matches. For CDR1 and CDR2, the germline V gene lists MDHEN and SYDVKM. The time point label, as the study defines it: pre-sensitization, week 0. Per the publication, the treatment or condition label means: therapeutic diphenylcyclopropenone sensitization with weekly scalp DPC. At every patch-test visit, the blood draw took place before the patch test was put on. Patients were eligible if aged 18 to 70, diagnosed with alopecia and judged suitable for DPC therapy, and pregnant patients were excluded. Total RNA was isolated from unfractionated whole blood collected in Tempus Blood RNA tubes.

The sequencing used whole blood, collected in connection with sensitization to the hapten diphenylcyclopropenone (DPC). This clonotype originated in a man between 18 and 35 years old with alopecia areata. Some clones in this sample may be carry-over from other donors' samples. The chain was built from TRBV28 and TRBJ2-2; TRBD1 aligns with 7 central bases. The CDR3 sequence is CASSLSGRGSELFF. The nucleotide sequence is given as TGTGCCAGCAGTTTATCGGGCAGGGGGTCGGAGCTGTTTTTT.